These 5 T cell receptor beta chains share one sample of origin, sequenced in a study of control samples from healthy donors and cancer patients. Profiling relied on immunoSEQ multiplex PCR, and the TCRdb table lists in-frame clones only, not all of them. The table includes more than 85,000 clones, less than 85% detected once. Specimen: PBMCs. These receptors all come from a man aged 70-80 years with lung cancer.

This clone has just a few counts. CDR3 in amino acids: CASSYTGANIQYF. The CDR3 DNA reads TGTGCCAGCAGTTACACAGGGGCAAACATTCAGTACTTC. V is TRBV6-2 or TRBV6-3 and J is TRBJ2-4; 7 bases line up with TRBD1. This CDR3 has 13 amino acids. V lost 2 bases and J lost 6; bases outside the gene matches: 1. The germline gives CDR1 MNHEY, CDR2 SVGEGT.

The table lists this clone with a count of one. The chain joins TRBV19 to TRBJ1-6, with 7 bases matching TRBD1. Germline V gene sequence: CDR1 LNHDA, CDR2 SQIVND (reference sequence). The CDR3 has 14 residues. Trimming removed 0 bases from V and 11 bases from J; junction bases left unmatched: 4. CDR3 amino acids: CASSIDGTETPLHF. Written as DNA, the CDR3 is TGTGCCAGTAGTATAGACGGGACAGAAACACCCCTCCACTTT.

The chain couples TRBV7-9 to TRBJ2-7; TRBD2 agrees at 7 bases. Losses at the gene ends were 5 bases for V and 5 bases for J; bases not matched to a gene: 21. Germline CDR1 SEHNR, CDR2 FQNEAQ (reference sequence). This CDR3 has 18 amino acids. Here the CDR3 reads CASSPPRGGGGPGDEQYF. The CDR3 region has the DNA TGTGCCAGCAGCCCCCCCCGTGGCGGGGGTGGGCCCGGGGACGAGCAGTACTTC.

The gene calls are TRBV28 and TRBJ1-1, with TRBD1 as a possible D gene (6 bases). V shed 3 bases and J shed 4 bases, with 9 bases lying between them. This CDR3 is 13 amino acids long. Germline V CDR1 and CDR2: MDHEN, SYDVKM. The CDR3 is CASSFRGGTEAFF. The CDR3 region has the DNA TGTGCCAGCAGTTTCAGGGGAGGCACTGAAGCTTTCTTT.

The chain links TRBV6-2 or TRBV6-3 to TRBJ1-5; perhaps TRBD1 as D (6 bases). CDR1 MNHEY and CDR2 SVGEGT come from the germline V gene. Trimming left V 2 bases short and J 4 bases short, with 12 bases between. There are 15 residues in the CDR3. In DNA, the CDR3 is TGTGCCAGCAGTTACGTGGGACACACAAATCAGCCCCAGCATTTT. Translation: CASSYVGHTNQPQHF.